The rows below give T cell receptor beta chains drawn from one sample of a study of cytomegalovirus exposure and HLA in healthy donors. Assay used: immunoSEQ multiplex PCR; TCRdb lists only in-frame clones, some missing. The sample holds about 160,000 clones, approximately 80% seen once. Sequenced sample: PBMCs. These receptors came from a male donor in good health and CMV-seropositive. CDR3s include the opening cysteine and the closing phenylalanine or tryptophan. The order of the fields is clone size, J gene, D gene, V gene, CDR3 protein, CDR3 DNA. D genes are given only for firm matches. Only some rows state a clone size, as once, few, many or a class for expanded clones.

abundance: -
j_gene: TRBJ1-1
d_gene: -
v_gene: TRBV4-1
CDR3aa: CASSHHTMNTEAFF
CDR3nt: TGCGCCAGCAGCCATCACACGATGAACACTGAAGCTTTCTTT

abundance: -
j_gene: TRBJ1-4
d_gene: -
v_gene: TRBV5-1
CDR3aa: CASSSETATNEKLFF
CDR3nt: TGCGCCAGCAGCTCGGAGACCGCAACTAATGAAAAACTGTTTTTT

abundance: -
j_gene: TRBJ2-1
d_gene: -
v_gene: TRBV5-4
CDR3aa: CASSLRRDNEQFF
CDR3nt: TGTGCCAGCAGCTTAAGACGGGACAATGAGCAGTTCTTC

abundance: -
j_gene: TRBJ2-7
d_gene: TRBD2
v_gene: TRBV5-1
CDR3aa: CASSLGEGYEQYF
CDR3nt: TGCGCCAGCAGCTTGGGGGAGGGGTACGAGCAGTACTTC

abundance: -
j_gene: TRBJ2-7
d_gene: -
v_gene: TRBV27
CDR3aa: CASSTVDSYEQYF
CDR3nt: TGTGCCAGCAGTACCGTAGACAGTTACGAGCAGTACTTC

abundance: -
j_gene: TRBJ2-5
d_gene: TRBD1
v_gene: TRBV7-7
CDR3aa: CEYRGWEETQYF
CDR3nt: TGTGAATACAGGGGCTGGGAAGAGACCCAGTACTTC

abundance: -
j_gene: TRBJ1-1
d_gene: -
v_gene: TRBV6-5
CDR3aa: CASSPLTENTEAFF
CDR3nt: TGTGCCAGCAGTCCCTTGACAGAAAACACTGAAGCTTTCTTT

abundance: -
j_gene: TRBJ2-7
d_gene: -
v_gene: TRBV5-4
CDR3aa: CASSPGRGLSSYEQYF
CDR3nt: TGTGCCAGCAGCCCCGGGAGGGGGCTAAGCTCCTACGAGCAGTACTTC

abundance: -
j_gene: TRBJ2-1
d_gene: -
v_gene: TRBV19
CDR3aa: CASQTGTNYNEQFF
CDR3nt: TGTGCCAGTCAAACGGGGACAAACTACAATGAGCAGTTCTTC

abundance: once
j_gene: TRBJ2-3
d_gene: -
v_gene: TRBV5-1
CDR3aa: CASSLDAASQYF
CDR3nt: TGCGCCAGCAGCTTGGATGCCGCGTCGCAGTATTTT

abundance: -
j_gene: TRBJ2-7
d_gene: -
v_gene: TRBV28
CDR3aa: CATGQGWGQFDYEQYF
CDR3nt: TGTGCCACCGGTCAGGGGTGGGGTCAGTTCGACTACGAGCAGTACTTC

abundance: -
j_gene: TRBJ2-7
d_gene: -
v_gene: TRBV7-2
CDR3aa: CASSAVGLRGRTYEQYF
CDR3nt: TGTGCCAGCAGCGCTGTTGGGCTCCGAGGGCGAACCTACGAGCAGTACTTC

abundance: -
j_gene: TRBJ1-1
d_gene: -
v_gene: TRBV30
CDR3aa: CAWKRESWDTEAFF
CDR3nt: TGTGCCTGGAAGAGGGAGAGTTGGGACACTGAAGCTTTCTTT

abundance: -
j_gene: TRBJ2-1
d_gene: -
v_gene: TRBV9
CDR3aa: CASSGKVEVQGSSYNEQFF
CDR3nt: TGTGCCAGCAGCGGCAAAGTAGAGGTCCAGGGAAGCTCCTACAATGAGCAGTTCTTC

abundance: -
j_gene: TRBJ2-7
d_gene: -
v_gene: TRBV10-2
CDR3aa: CASRVRAPNYEQYF
CDR3nt: TGCGCCAGCAGGGTAAGAGCACCGAACTACGAGCAGTACTTC

abundance: once
j_gene: TRBJ2-3
d_gene: TRBD2
v_gene: TRBV5-4
CDR3aa: CASRKRESTDTQYF
CDR3nt: TGTGCCTCCAGGAAGCGGGAGAGCACAGATACGCAGTATTTT

abundance: -
j_gene: TRBJ2-7
d_gene: TRBD2
v_gene: TRBV28
CDR3aa: CASSSGGVAGNYEQYF
CDR3nt: TGTGCCAGCAGTTCGGGAGGGGTAGCGGGTAACTACGAGCAGTACTTC

abundance: -
j_gene: TRBJ1-1
d_gene: TRBD1
v_gene: TRBV5-6
CDR3aa: CASSYGQAAEAFF
CDR3nt: TGTGCCAGCAGCTACGGACAGGCGGCTGAAGCTTTCTTT

abundance: -
j_gene: TRBJ2-7
d_gene: TRBD2
v_gene: TRBV7-2
CDR3aa: CASSFGTSGSDEQYF
CDR3nt: TGTGCCAGCAGTTTCGGGACTAGCGGGAGCGACGAGCAGTACTTC

abundance: -
j_gene: TRBJ1-4
d_gene: -
v_gene: TRBV5-4
CDR3aa: CASSLRVGDNEKLFF
CDR3nt: TGTGCCAGCAGCTTGAGGGTCGGGGATAATGAAAAACTGTTTTTT

abundance: -
j_gene: TRBJ1-1
d_gene: -
v_gene: TRBV28
CDR3aa: CASSAPAGEAFF
CDR3nt: TGTGCCAGCAGCGCCCCGGCGGGTGAAGCTTTCTTT

abundance: -
j_gene: TRBJ1-2
d_gene: TRBD1
v_gene: TRBV10-3
CDR3aa: CAISESKLTGNEGYTF
CDR3nt: TGTGCCATCAGTGAGTCGAAGTTGACAGGGAATGAAGGCTACACCTTC

abundance: -
j_gene: TRBJ2-3
d_gene: TRBD1
v_gene: TRBV19
CDR3aa: CASSISGGQGDTQYF
CDR3nt: TGTGCCAGTAGTATAAGTGGGGGACAGGGGGATACGCAGTATTTT

abundance: once
j_gene: TRBJ2-7
d_gene: -
v_gene: TRBV5-1
CDR3aa: CASSLAGLDRRGYEQYF
CDR3nt: TGCGCCAGCAGCTTGGCCGGACTGGACCGGAGGGGATACGAGCAGTACTTC

abundance: -
j_gene: TRBJ1-5
d_gene: -
v_gene: TRBV18
CDR3aa: CASSPYRDSNQPQHF
CDR3nt: TGTGCCAGCTCACCATACCGGGATAGCAATCAGCCCCAGCATTTT

abundance: -
j_gene: TRBJ2-7
d_gene: -
v_gene: TRBV7-2
CDR3aa: CASSLQATVSYEQYF
CDR3nt: TGTGCCAGCAGCCTCCAAGCTACAGTCTCCTACGAGCAGTACTTC

abundance: -
j_gene: TRBJ1-2
d_gene: TRBD1
v_gene: TRBV7-2
CDR3aa: CASSLPLHRDRNYGYTF
CDR3nt: TGTGCCAGCAGCTTACCACTTCACCGGGACAGAAACTATGGCTACACCTTC

abundance: -
j_gene: TRBJ2-7
d_gene: TRBD2
v_gene: TRBV5-1
CDR3aa: CASSPDPGLAGEQYF
CDR3nt: TGCGCCAGCAGCCCGGATCCGGGACTAGCGGGCGAGCAGTACTTC

abundance: -
j_gene: TRBJ2-7
d_gene: TRBD1
v_gene: TRBV19
CDR3aa: CASSDRTGDEQYF
CDR3nt: TGTGCCAGTAGTGACCGGACAGGGGACGAGCAGTACTTC

abundance: -
j_gene: TRBJ1-1
d_gene: TRBD1
v_gene: TRBV2
CDR3aa: CASSDLGQGGGFTEAFF
CDR3nt: TGTGCCAGCAGTGACCTTGGACAGGGAGGGGGTTTCACTGAAGCTTTCTTT

abundance: -
j_gene: TRBJ2-2
d_gene: TRBD2
v_gene: TRBV27
CDR3aa: CASSFGLAGNTGELFF
CDR3nt: TGTGCCAGCAGTTTCGGACTAGCGGGAAACACCGGGGAGCTGTTTTTT

abundance: few
j_gene: TRBJ2-5
d_gene: TRBD1
v_gene: TRBV5-4
CDR3aa: CASTPSGTEETQYF
CDR3nt: TGTGCCAGCACCCCTTCCGGGACAGAAGAGACCCAGTACTTC

abundance: -
j_gene: TRBJ2-6
d_gene: -
v_gene: TRBV18
CDR3aa: CASSATQGNKGANVLTF
CDR3nt: TGTGCCAGCTCTGCTACCCAGGGGAACAAAGGGGCCAACGTCCTGACTTTC

abundance: -
j_gene: TRBJ1-2
d_gene: TRBD1
v_gene: TRBV27
CDR3aa: CASSLWIGTGTGYTF
CDR3nt: TGTGCCAGCAGTTTATGGATTGGGACAGGGACTGGCTACACCTTC

abundance: -
j_gene: TRBJ1-2
d_gene: TRBD1
v_gene: TRBV28
CDR3aa: CASSPRDRGAGYTF
CDR3nt: TGTGCCAGCAGTCCCCGGGACAGGGGAGCTGGCTACACCTTC

abundance: few
j_gene: TRBJ2-2
d_gene: TRBD2
v_gene: TRBV28
CDR3aa: CASGTSGRTGELFF
CDR3nt: TGTGCCAGCGGGACTAGCGGGAGAACCGGGGAGCTGTTTTTT

abundance: -
j_gene: TRBJ1-1
d_gene: TRBD1
v_gene: TRBV6-5
CDR3aa: CASWYRGFTEAFF
CDR3nt: TGTGCCAGCTGGTACAGGGGTTTCACTGAAGCTTTCTTT

abundance: -
j_gene: TRBJ2-3
d_gene: TRBD2
v_gene: TRBV27
CDR3aa: CASRNRLAVSTDTQYF
CDR3nt: TGTGCCAGCAGGAATAGACTAGCGGTTAGCACAGATACGCAGTATTTT

abundance: -
j_gene: TRBJ2-7
d_gene: -
v_gene: TRBV5-1
CDR3aa: CASSLYPGDYEQYF
CDR3nt: TGCGCCAGCAGCTTGTATCCAGGGGACTACGAGCAGTACTTC

abundance: once
j_gene: TRBJ1-4
d_gene: -
v_gene: TRBV28
CDR3aa: CASSHTEPNEKLFF
CDR3nt: TGTGCCAGCAGTCATACAGAACCTAATGAAAAACTGTTTTTT

abundance: once
j_gene: TRBJ1-5
d_gene: -
v_gene: TRBV19
CDR3aa: CASTHRENQPQHF
CDR3nt: TGTGCCAGTACCCATAGGGAGAATCAGCCCCAGCATTTT

abundance: -
j_gene: TRBJ1-1
d_gene: TRBD1
v_gene: TRBV7-2
CDR3aa: CASSARQGGTEAFF
CDR3nt: TGTGCCAGCAGCGCCAGACAGGGTGGCACTGAAGCTTTCTTT

abundance: few
j_gene: TRBJ1-4
d_gene: -
v_gene: TRBV5-6
CDR3aa: CASSLGLRVTNEKLFF
CDR3nt: TGTGCCAGCAGCTTAGGACTGCGAGTAACTAATGAAAAACTGTTTTTT

abundance: -
j_gene: TRBJ1-2
d_gene: TRBD1
v_gene: TRBV14
CDR3aa: CASSPHDRGNGYTF
CDR3nt: TGTGCCAGCAGCCCGCACGACAGGGGAAATGGCTACACCTTC

abundance: -
j_gene: TRBJ2-5
d_gene: -
v_gene: TRBV30
CDR3aa: CAWTGKETQYF
CDR3nt: TGTGCCTGGACAGGGAAAGAGACCCAGTACTTC

abundance: few
j_gene: TRBJ2-7
d_gene: TRBD2
v_gene: TRBV28
CDR3aa: CASSSPGLAGGHNEQYF
CDR3nt: TGTGCCAGCAGTTCACCGGGACTAGCGGGAGGGCATAACGAGCAGTACTTC

abundance: -
j_gene: TRBJ1-1
d_gene: -
v_gene: TRBV5-6
CDR3aa: CASSLMGGQDTEAFF
CDR3nt: TGTGCCAGCAGCTTGATGGGGGGGCAGGACACTGAAGCTTTCTTT

abundance: -
j_gene: TRBJ2-2
d_gene: -
v_gene: TRBV5-1
CDR3aa: CASSRVGAHLTGELFF
CDR3nt: TGCGCCAGCAGCCGGGTAGGAGCACACCTCACCGGGGAGCTGTTTTTT

abundance: -
j_gene: TRBJ2-7
d_gene: -
v_gene: TRBV30
CDR3aa: CAWNSRHPWEQYF
CDR3nt: TGTGCCTGGAACTCCCGACACCCTTGGGAGCAGTACTTC

abundance: -
j_gene: TRBJ1-1
d_gene: TRBD1
v_gene: TRBV5-8
CDR3aa: CASSSGTGLNTEAFF
CDR3nt: TGTGCCAGCAGCTCGGGGACAGGGCTGAACACTGAAGCTTTCTTT

abundance: -
j_gene: TRBJ2-2
d_gene: TRBD2
v_gene: TRBV7-2
CDR3aa: CASSLRTSGRAGTGELFF
CDR3nt: TGTGCCAGCAGCCTCCGGACTAGCGGGAGGGCGGGCACCGGGGAGCTGTTTTTT

abundance: -
j_gene: TRBJ1-1
d_gene: -
v_gene: TRBV20-1
CDR3aa: CSAVQNTEAFF
CDR3nt: TGCAGTGCCGTACAGAACACTGAAGCTTTCTTT

abundance: -
j_gene: TRBJ1-2
d_gene: -
v_gene: TRBV10-3
CDR3aa: CAIMGEGPIVRRYTF
CDR3nt: TGTGCCATCATGGGAGAGGGCCCGATCGTTCGGCGCTACACCTTC

abundance: -
j_gene: TRBJ2-3
d_gene: TRBD1
v_gene: TRBV5-1
CDR3aa: CASSLRTGNTDTQYF
CDR3nt: TGCGCCAGCAGCTTAAGGACAGGGAACACAGATACGCAGTATTTT

abundance: -
j_gene: TRBJ1-1
d_gene: TRBD1
v_gene: TRBV4-1
CDR3aa: CASSLRQGAPEAFF
CDR3nt: TGCGCCAGCAGCCTTAGACAGGGGGCACCTGAAGCTTTCTTT

abundance: -
j_gene: TRBJ1-1
d_gene: TRBD1
v_gene: TRBV19
CDR3aa: CASSPGQGSTEAFF
CDR3nt: TGTGCCAGTAGTCCAGGACAGGGCTCAACTGAAGCTTTCTTT

abundance: -
j_gene: TRBJ2-6
d_gene: -
v_gene: TRBV7-2
CDR3aa: CASSLYSGANVLTF
CDR3nt: TGTGCCAGCAGCTTATATTCTGGGGCCAACGTCCTGACTTTC